This TCR beta chain appears in the sequencing data of a study of cytomegalovirus exposure and HLA in healthy donors (dated by TCRdb to the late 2010s). About the study as a whole: An earlier analysis of 550 to 700 of the donors reported more than 250 Gb of sequence data and 117 million unique TCR beta sequences from about 200 million T cells. About 300 gigabases of sequencing data and 80 million or so unique TCR sequences were included in an early release covering over 600 HLA-typed donors. Of the roughly 400 genotyped donors, approximately 83% fell in the genetic ancestry cluster associated with self-reported Caucasian donors. The study aimed to test whether cataloging public T cell receptors could reveal signatures of past pathogen exposure. The study used immunosequencing to profile the T cell repertoires of around 600 subjects and linked those repertoires to cytomegalovirus serostatus. A separate validation cohort of 100 to 150 different subjects was used in addition to the 666-subject first cohort. To predict cytomegalovirus infection status, the study brought together high-throughput TCR immunosequencing, statistical association of individual TCRs with disease status, and machine learning. A later analysis re-analyzed previously published TCR beta repertoires from 650 to 800 donors and added high-resolution HLA genotyping to study TCR occurrence patterns. Rather than using new phenotypic data, the later analysis identified candidate immune exposures from TCR beta sequences and from how often those sequences occurred across donors. An earlier analysis of several hundred of the donors applied high-throughput TCR beta sequencing to assess whether each TCR beta V gene segment acted as functional or pseudogenic. Donor age, sex, ethnicity and CMV serostatus were collected together with the repertoire data. A later genetic analysis took genome-wide SNP genotypes for about 55% of the roughly 670 donors and used that subset as a discovery cohort. All discovery cohort repertoires had been generated on a single sequencing platform. HLA typing covered class I and class II loci at four-digit resolution. The number of donors typed differed by locus, with 629-630 for A, B, C, DRB1 and DQB1, around 520 for DQA1, 600 to 610 for DPA1, and some 470 for DPB1. Roughly five DR-DQ haplotypes were treated as single units for association and clustering because of strong linkage in the cohort. Across some 400 genotyped donors of the cohort, an average of approximately 220,000 unique TCR beta nucleotide sequences per donor were sequenced, and roughly a sixth of those sequences were non-productive.

The library was prepared using the immunoSEQ multiplex PCR assay. For the multiplex PCR, a mixture combining 60 forward primers for TCR Vbeta segments and 13 reverse primers for TCR Jbeta segments was used. The CDR3 region of rearranged TCR beta genes was amplified from genomic DNA by a multiplex PCR assay. Amplified TCR beta libraries were sequenced as 87-base-pair reads on the Illumina HiSeq System. On the study's bioinformatics: A later analysis tallied tens of millions of unique TCR beta chains across the 660 or so repertoires, and approximately 12 million of those chains were shared by two or more donors. Raw reads were error-corrected and collapsed into unique sequences by a nearest-neighbor algorithm in which closely related sequences were merged to remove PCR and sequencing errors. CDR3 sequences were aligned to IMGT reference sequences to assign V, D and J gene segments. For a sequence to be retained, a match of at least six nucleotides was required to both a V gene segment and a J gene segment. Rearrangements were called productive when the CDR3 lacked stop codons and stayed in frame with V and J; all others were non-productive. Following IMGT convention, CDR3 was defined as the stretch from the second conserved V-encoded cysteine up to the conserved J-encoded phenylalanine. The earlier analysis of about 610 of the donors excluded any sequence lacking an unambiguous match to a single V gene segment. An earlier analysis of several hundred of the donors called V segments functional above 56.7% productive rearrangements and segregating when the between-donor standard deviation exceeded 5%. A statistical classification framework was developed to diagnose cytomegalovirus status using the catalog of TCR beta chain sequences. In a later analysis, V and J genes were assigned by comparing TCR nucleotide sequences against IMGT/GENE-DB human TR gene sequences. A later analysis assigned CDR3 sequences and most-parsimonious VDJ recombination scenarios with the TCRdist pipeline. In a later analysis, each TCR beta chain was defined by its CDR3 amino acid sequence together with its V-gene family, and reads without a unique V-gene family were excluded. In a later analysis, some 600 highly shared, low-generation-probability nucleotide sequences were removed to address suspected cross-contamination and a sequencing artifact. In a later analysis, a clonal expansion index for each public chain was calculated from normalized within-repertoire ranks of inferred template counts. A later analysis computed generation probabilities with a VDJ recombination model fitted to out-of-frame rearrangements, and checked the results against IGoR. In a later analysis, TCR-TCR, TCR-HLA and TCR-CMV co-occurrence was scored with hypergeometric tests, and a repertoire-size bias correction was applied to TCR pairs. In a later analysis, false discovery rates were estimated by permuting HLA or CMV assignments 20 times. In a later analysis, co-occurring TCRs were grouped using DBSCAN, and TCRdist sequence similarity was added for clustering within HLA-allele-positive subsets. Repertoires with fewer than 30,000 or more than 120,000 public chains were left out of co-occurrence clustering, as were roughly five repertoires with anomalous nucleotide sharing. What TCRdb holds here is the immuneACCESS table cut down to in-frame rearrangements. Part of the clones is not present; checked against another copy, under half of the missing clones reflect an unresolved V gene, and the others are unexplained. Clone size and the V and J calls come from that table; the DNA yielded D and trimming. The sample table holds more than 90,000 clones, of which 65% to 80% were seen once. In total, the top ten clones hold roughly 7.7% of the sample.

In total, about 650 healthy bone marrow donors made up the cohort. Cohort members were all nominally healthy when sampled, although unrecorded immune exposures were likely present. The donor tested CMV seropositive, placing the donor among the roughly 300 seropositive members of the cohort. A peripheral blood sample was provided by each donor, and peripheral blood mononuclear cells were used for TCR beta sequencing. The Qiagen DNeasy Blood Extraction Kit was used to extract genomic DNA from the blood cell samples. As to this clone: Its antigen target is currently unknown. No much larger clone exists at a distance of one base, and base qualities are not known.

From cysteine to phenylalanine, the CDR3 is 14 amino acids long. Kept here is only the CDR3 DNA, which spans 42 bases and is read in frame from base 1. CDR1 and CDR2 were assigned from the germline V gene as SQVTM and ANQGSEA. For this chain, trimming is 7 bases at the V end and 6 bases at the J end, and the number of junction bases without a gene match is 6. Overall results and qualifications from the work: Because some donors lacked HLA typing at each locus, the association tests relied only on the typed subset. Specific HLA alleles were associated with 16,951 TCR beta sequences at a false discovery rate of 0.05 in a later analysis. Immune exposure information for the cohort was limited to CMV serostatus. In an earlier analysis of 500 to 650 of the donors, most TCR beta V segments appeared in productive rearrangements about 90% or about 30% of the time, broadly matching IMGT annotations. A total of 150 or so TCR beta chains were listed by the study as associated with cytomegalovirus. Most TCR sequences were seen in very few donors, while some public TCRs were found in many individuals. The 87-base-pair reads could not distinguish some IMGT-functional V segments, including TRBV6-2 and TRBV6-3, so those segments were excluded. A further reported finding was that TCR beta sequences accurately predicted the HLA-A and HLA-B alleles for most subjects in the first cohort. Compared with equally common non-associated chains, HLA-associated TCR beta chains in a later analysis were more clonally expanded and had lower generation probabilities. In this cohort, only TCR beta chains were sequenced, and detectable features were limited by the absence of alpha or paired-chain data. In a later genetic analysis, a missense DCLRE1C variant was associated with V-gene and J-gene trimming of TCR beta chains, and the association was replicated in an independent cohort. In a later analysis, several top co-occurrence clusters were reported to appear linked to parvovirus B19, influenza, CMV and Epstein-Barr virus. Most CMV-associated TCR beta chains appeared to be HLA-restricted in a later analysis, and the HLA associations seemed to be driven largely by CMV exposure. A later genetic analysis reported fewer N-insertions in productive TCRs among donors in an Asian-associated ancestry cluster than the roughly 640-donor mean. A cluster of highly shared sequence variants was judged likely to represent a technical artifact of the sequencing pipeline. When HLA alleles, especially DR and DQ, strongly co-occurred, TCR associations were difficult to assign to individual alleles. Presence/absence analyses assumed roughly uniform sequencing depth across donors, an assumption that may not hold. In a later analysis, the rate of TCR association differed among HLA loci, with DRB1 alleles having the most associated TCRs and HLA-C alleles having the fewest. Approximately 16 rarely observed V segments, including chromosome 9 orphons, were excluded from the earlier analysis of approximately 500 of the donors because counts were too low. Linkage disequilibrium might explain the correlated functional status among segregating V segments, but an unknown experimental factor could not be ruled out. Cytomegalovirus status was reported to be diagnosed by the classifier with high specificity and sensitivity in both the original and validation cohorts. In vitro tests confirmed that a few of the cytomegalovirus-associated TCR beta chains recognize cytomegalovirus antigens. It was suggested by the authors that the approach could potentially be generalized to other disease states and immunological phenotypes.

The sample comprised PBMCs. The chain joins TRBV29-1 to TRBJ2-2, with TRBD2 matching 12 junction bases. This sequence originates from a man between 40 and 49 years old in good health and CMV-seropositive. For the CDR3, the sequence is CSAQTSGGPGELFF. The bases are TGCAGCGCCCAGACTAGCGGGGGACCCGGGGAGCTGTTTTTT.